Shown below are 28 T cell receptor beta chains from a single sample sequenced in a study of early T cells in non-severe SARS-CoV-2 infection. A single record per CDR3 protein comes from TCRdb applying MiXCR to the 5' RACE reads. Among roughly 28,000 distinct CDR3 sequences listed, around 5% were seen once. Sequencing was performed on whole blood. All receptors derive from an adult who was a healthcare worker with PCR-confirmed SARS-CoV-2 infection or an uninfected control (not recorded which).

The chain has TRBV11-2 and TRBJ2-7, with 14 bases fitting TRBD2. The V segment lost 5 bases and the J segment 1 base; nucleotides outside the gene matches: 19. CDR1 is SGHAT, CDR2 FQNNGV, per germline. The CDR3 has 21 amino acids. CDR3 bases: TGTGCCAGCAGCACCCCTACCCTCCGGGGGACTAGCGGGAGTATGTCCTACGAGCAGTACTTC. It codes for CASSTPTLRGTSGSMSYEQYF.

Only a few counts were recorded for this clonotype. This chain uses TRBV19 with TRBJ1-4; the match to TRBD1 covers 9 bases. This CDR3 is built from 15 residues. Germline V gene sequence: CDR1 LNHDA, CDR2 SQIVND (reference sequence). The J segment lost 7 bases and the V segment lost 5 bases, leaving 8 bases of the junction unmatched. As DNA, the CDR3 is TGTGCCAGTAGTTCACAGGGGGCTTTGACTGAAAAACTGTTTTTT. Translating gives CASSSQGALTEKLFF. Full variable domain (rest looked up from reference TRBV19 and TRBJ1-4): DGGITQSPKYLFRKEGQNVTLSCEQNLNHDAMYWYRQDPGQGLRLIYYSQIVNDFQKGDIAEGYSVSREKKESFPLTVTSAQKNPTAFYLCASSSQGALTEKLFFGSGTQLSVL.

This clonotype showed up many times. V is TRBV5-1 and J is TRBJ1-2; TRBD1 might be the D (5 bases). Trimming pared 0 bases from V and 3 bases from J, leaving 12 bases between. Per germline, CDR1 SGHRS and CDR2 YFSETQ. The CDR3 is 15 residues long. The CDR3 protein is CASSLGDGSYYGYTF. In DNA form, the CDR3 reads TGCGCCAGCAGCTTGGGGGACGGATCGTACTATGGCTACACCTTC.

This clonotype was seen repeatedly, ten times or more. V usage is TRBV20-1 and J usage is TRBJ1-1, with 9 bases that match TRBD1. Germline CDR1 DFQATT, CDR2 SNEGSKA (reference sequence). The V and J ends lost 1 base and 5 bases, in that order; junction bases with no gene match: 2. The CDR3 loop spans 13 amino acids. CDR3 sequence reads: CSARGQGGTEAFF. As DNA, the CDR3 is TGCAGTGCTAGAGGACAGGGGGGGACTGAAGCTTTCTTT.

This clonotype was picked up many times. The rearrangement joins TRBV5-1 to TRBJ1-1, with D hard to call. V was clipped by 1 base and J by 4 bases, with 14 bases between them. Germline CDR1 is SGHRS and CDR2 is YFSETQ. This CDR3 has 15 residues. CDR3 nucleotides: TGCGCCAGCAGCTTGTTTCACGGTGGGAGCACTGAAGCTTTCTTT. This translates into CASSLFHGGSTEAFF.

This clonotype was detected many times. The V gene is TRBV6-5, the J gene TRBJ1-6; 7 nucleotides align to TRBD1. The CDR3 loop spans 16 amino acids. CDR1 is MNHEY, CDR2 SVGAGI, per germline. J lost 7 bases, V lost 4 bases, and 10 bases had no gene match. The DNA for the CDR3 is TGTGCCAGCAGTTTTTCGACCGGGACAGCAAATTCACCCCTCCACTTT. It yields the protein CASSFSTGTANSPLHF.

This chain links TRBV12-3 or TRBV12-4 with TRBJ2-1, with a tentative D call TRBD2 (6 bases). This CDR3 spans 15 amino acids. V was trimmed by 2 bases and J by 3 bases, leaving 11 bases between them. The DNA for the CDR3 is TGTGCCAGCAGTTTACGGACTACCATCTACAATGAGCAGTTCTTC. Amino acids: CASSLRTTIYNEQFF.

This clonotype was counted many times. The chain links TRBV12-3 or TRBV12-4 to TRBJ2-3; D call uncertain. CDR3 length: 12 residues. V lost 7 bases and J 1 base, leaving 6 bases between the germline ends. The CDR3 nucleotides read TGTGCCAGCACCCTAGGCACAGATACGCAGTATTTT. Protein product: CASTLGTDTQYF.

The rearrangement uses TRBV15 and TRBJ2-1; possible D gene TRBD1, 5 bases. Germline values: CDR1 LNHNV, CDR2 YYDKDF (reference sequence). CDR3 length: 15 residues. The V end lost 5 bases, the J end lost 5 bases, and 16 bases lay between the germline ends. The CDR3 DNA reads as TGTGCCACCAGCCCCCGACAGAATCCAAACAATGAGCAGTTCTTC. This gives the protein CATSPRQNPNNEQFF.

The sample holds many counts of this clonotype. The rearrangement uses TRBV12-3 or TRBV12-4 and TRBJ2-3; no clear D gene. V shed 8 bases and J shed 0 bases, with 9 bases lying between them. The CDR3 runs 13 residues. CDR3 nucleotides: TGTGCCAGCCGTAAGGATAGCACAGATACGCAGTATTTT. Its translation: CASRKDSTDTQYF.

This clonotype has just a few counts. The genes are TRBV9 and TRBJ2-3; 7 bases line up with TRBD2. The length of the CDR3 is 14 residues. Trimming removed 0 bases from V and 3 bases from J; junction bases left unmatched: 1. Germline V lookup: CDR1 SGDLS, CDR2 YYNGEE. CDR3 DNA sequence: TGTGCCAGCAGCGTAGACGGGAGGACAGATACGCAGTATTTT. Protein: CASSVDGRTDTQYF.

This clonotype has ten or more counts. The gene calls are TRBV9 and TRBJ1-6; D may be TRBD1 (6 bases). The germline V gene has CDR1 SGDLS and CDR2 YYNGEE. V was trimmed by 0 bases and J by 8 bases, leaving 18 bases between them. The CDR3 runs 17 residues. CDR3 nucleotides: TGTGCCAGCAGCGTAGAAGAGGGAACAGGGAGGCATTCACCCCTCCACTTT. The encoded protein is CASSVEEGTGRHSPLHF.

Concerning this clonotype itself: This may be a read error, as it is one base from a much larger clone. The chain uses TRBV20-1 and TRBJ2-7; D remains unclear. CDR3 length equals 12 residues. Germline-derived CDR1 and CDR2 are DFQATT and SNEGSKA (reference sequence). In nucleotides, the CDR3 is TGCAGTTCTAGAGATGTCGCCTACGAGCAGTACTTC. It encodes CSSRDVAYEQYF.

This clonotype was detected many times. CDR3 amino acids: CSARVFILEAFF. CDR3 coding DNA: TGCAGTGCTAGAGTTTTTATCCTTGAAGCTTTCTTT. V usage is TRBV20-1 and J usage is TRBJ1-1; no firm D call. Germline CDR1 is DFQATT and CDR2 is SNEGSKA (reference sequence). This CDR3 has 12 residues. V lost 1 base and J 7 bases, leaving 10 bases between the germline ends.

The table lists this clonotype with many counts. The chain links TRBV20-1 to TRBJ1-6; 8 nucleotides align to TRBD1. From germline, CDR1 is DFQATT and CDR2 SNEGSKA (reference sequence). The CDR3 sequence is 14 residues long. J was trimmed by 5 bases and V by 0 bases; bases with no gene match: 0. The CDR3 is CSAREDRDNSPLHF. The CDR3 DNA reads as TGCAGTGCTAGAGAGGACAGGGATAATTCACCCCTCCACTTT.

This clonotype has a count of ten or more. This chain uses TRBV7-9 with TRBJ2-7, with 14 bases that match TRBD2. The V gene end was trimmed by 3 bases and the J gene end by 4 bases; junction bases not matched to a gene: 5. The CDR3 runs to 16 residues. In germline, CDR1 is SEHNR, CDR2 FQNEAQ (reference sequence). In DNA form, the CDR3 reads TGTGCCAGCAGCTTGGGACTAGCGGGGGTCGATTACGAGCAGTACTTC. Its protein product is CASSLGLAGVDYEQYF.

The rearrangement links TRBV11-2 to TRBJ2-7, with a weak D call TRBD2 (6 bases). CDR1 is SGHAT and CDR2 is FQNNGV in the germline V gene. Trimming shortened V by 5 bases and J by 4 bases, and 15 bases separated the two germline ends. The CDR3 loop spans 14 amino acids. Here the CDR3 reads CASSPGPGRYEQYF. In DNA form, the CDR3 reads TGTGCCAGCAGCCCGGGACCCGGGAGATACGAGCAGTACTTC.

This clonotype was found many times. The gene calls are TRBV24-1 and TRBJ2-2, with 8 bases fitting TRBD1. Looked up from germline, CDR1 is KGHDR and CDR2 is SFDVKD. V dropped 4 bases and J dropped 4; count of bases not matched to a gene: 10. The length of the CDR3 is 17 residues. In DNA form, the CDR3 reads TGTGCCACCAGTGACCCGGCGGGGCAGGGGGCCACCGGGGAGCTGTTTTTT. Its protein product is CATSDPAGQGATGELFF.

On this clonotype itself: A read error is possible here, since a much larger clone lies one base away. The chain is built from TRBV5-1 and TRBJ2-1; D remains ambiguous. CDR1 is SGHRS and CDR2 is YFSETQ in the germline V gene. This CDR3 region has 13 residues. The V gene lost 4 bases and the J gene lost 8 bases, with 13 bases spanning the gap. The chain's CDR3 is CASSLSNEDEQFF. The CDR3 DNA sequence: TGCGCCAGCAGCCTATCCAATGAGGATGAGCAGTTCTTC.

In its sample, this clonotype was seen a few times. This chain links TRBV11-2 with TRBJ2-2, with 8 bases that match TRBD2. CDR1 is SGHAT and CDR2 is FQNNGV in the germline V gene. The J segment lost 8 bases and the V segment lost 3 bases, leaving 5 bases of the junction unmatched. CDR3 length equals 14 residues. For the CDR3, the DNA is TGTGCCAGCAGCTTTCCTGCGGGAGGAGGGGAGCTGTTTTTT. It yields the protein CASSFPAGGGELFF.

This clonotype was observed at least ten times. The CDR3 protein is CASSDYLRGSSTDTQYF. The DNA of the CDR3 is TGCGCCAGCAGCGACTATTTGCGGGGAAGTAGCACAGATACGCAGTATTTT. This chain uses TRBV4-1 with TRBJ2-3, with a tentative D call TRBD2 (6 bases). The length of the CDR3 is 17 residues. The V and J ends lost 5 bases and 0 bases respectively, with 18 bases between them. The germline V gene has CDR1 MGHRA and CDR2 YSYEKL.

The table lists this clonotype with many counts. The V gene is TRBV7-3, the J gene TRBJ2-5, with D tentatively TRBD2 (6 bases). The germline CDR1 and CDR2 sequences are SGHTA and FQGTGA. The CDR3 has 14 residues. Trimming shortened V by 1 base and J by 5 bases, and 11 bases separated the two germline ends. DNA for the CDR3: TGTGCCAGCAGCTTAATCGGGGGAGTTGAGACCCAGTACTTC. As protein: CASSLIGGVETQYF.

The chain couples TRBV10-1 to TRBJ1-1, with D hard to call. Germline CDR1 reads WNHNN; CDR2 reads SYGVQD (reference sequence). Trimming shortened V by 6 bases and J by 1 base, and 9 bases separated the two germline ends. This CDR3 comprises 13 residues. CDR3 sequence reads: CASRLDGNTEAFF. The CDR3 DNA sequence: TGCGCCAGCAGACTTGACGGGAACACTGAAGCTTTCTTT.

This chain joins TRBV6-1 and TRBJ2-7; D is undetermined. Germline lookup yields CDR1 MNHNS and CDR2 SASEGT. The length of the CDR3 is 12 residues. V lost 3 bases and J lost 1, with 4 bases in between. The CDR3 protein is CASSESSYEQYF. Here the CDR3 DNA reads TGTGCCAGCAGTGAGTCTTCCTACGAGCAGTACTTC.

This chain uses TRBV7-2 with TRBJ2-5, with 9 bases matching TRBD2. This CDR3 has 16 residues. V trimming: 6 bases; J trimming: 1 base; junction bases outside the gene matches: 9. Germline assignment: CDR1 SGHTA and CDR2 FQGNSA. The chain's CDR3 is CASSLLSGSAQETQYF. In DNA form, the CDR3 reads TGTGCCAGCAGTCTACTTAGCGGGAGTGCCCAAGAGACCCAGTACTTC.

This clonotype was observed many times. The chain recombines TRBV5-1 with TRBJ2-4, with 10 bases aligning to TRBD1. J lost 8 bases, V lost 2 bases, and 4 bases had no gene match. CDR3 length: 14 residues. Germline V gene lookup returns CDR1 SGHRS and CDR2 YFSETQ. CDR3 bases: TGCGCCAGCAGCTTAGGGGACAGGGGACACATTCAGTACTTC. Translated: CASSLGDRGHIQYF.

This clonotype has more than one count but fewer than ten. CDR3 sequence reads: CASSLIGTGSEAFF. CDR3 DNA: TGTGCCAGCAGTTTAATAGGGACAGGGAGTGAAGCTTTCTTT. The V call is TRBV27, the J call TRBJ1-1; 9 bases map to TRBD1. V shed 2 bases, J shed 7 bases, and the junction held 5 bases outside the gene matches. The CDR3 spans 14 residues. Germline V gene sequence: CDR1 MNHEY, CDR2 SMNVEV (reference sequence).

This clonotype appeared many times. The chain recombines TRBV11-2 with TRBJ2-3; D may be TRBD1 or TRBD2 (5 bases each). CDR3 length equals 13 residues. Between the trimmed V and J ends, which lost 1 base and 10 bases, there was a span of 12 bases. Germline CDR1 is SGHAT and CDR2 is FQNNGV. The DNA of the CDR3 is TGTGCCAGCAGCTTAGCCGAGGGGTTCGCGCAGTATTTT. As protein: CASSLAEGFAQYF.